This T cell receptor (beta chain) is drawn from a study of T cell repertoires in cytomegalovirus infection. General study points: In two of eight donors, the top clonotype was HLA-C-restricted CMV-specific.

One entry per CDR3 protein results from TCRdb running MiXCR on the reads. The sample lists about 830,000 distinct CDR3 sequences, approximately 29% seen once, with around 12% in the top ten. Note on this clonotype: Antigen specificity is unknown.

The CDR3 extends over 14 amino acids. The germline gives CDR1 MNHGY, CDR2 SAAAGT. Trimming at V came to 7 bases and at J to 6 bases, leaving 12 bases not matched to a gene. The chain employs TRBV6-8 and TRBJ2-7, with 7 bases matching TRBD1. The receptor was isolated from a human donor in good health (CMV status not recorded). Some clones in this sample may be carry-over from other donors' samples. Sequencing used cultured CD8+ T cells from PBMCs, obtained from culture after CMV antigen stimulation. The DNA of the CDR3 is TGTGCCAGCAACCTTATACAGGGGAACGGCGAGCAGTACTTC. Translation: CASNLIQGNGEQYF.